The sequence of this T cell receptor (beta chain) was determined in a study of cytomegalovirus exposure and HLA in healthy donors. Findings and caveats of the study: In presence/absence analyses, roughly uniform sequencing depth across donors was assumed. An analysis was carried out later, and it reportedly showed fewer N-insertions in an Asian-associated ancestry cluster than the approximately 700-donor mean. It was reported that TCR beta sequences correctly inferred the HLA-A and HLA-B alleles for most subjects. Using the classifier, cytomegalovirus status was reportedly diagnosed with high specificity and sensitivity.

Regarding this clone: The antigen is unknown.

Both 60 Vbeta primers and 13 Jbeta primers went into the PCR. Assay used: immunoSEQ multiplex PCR; TCRdb lists only in-frame clones, some missing. The table has about 72,000 clones, around 80% seen once. Germline-derived CDR1 and CDR2 are LNHDA and SQIVND (reference sequence). V gave up 6 bases and J gave up 4 bases, with 19 bases separating them. The CDR3 is 16 amino acids. The material sequenced was PBMCs. The clonotype comes from a man between 18 and 29 years old in good health and CMV-seronegative. This rearrangement joins TRBV19 to TRBJ1-5; D is undetermined. The CDR3 DNA is TGTGCCAGTAGGGAAGATCCGGGGTCGAGGAATCAGCCCCAGCATTTT. It yields the protein CASREDPGSRNQPQHF.